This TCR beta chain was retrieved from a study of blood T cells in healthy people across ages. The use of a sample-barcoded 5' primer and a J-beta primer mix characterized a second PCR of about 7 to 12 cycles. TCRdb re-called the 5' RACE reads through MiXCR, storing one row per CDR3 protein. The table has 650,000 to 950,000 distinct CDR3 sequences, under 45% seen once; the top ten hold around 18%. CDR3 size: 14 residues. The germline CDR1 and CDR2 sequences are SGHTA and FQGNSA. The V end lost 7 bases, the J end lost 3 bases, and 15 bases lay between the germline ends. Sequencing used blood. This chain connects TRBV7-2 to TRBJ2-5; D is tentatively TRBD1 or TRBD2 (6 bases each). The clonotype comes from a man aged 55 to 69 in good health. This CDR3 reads CASTIGGKKETQYF. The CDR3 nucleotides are TGTGCCAGCACTATAGGGGGGAAAAAAGAGACCCAGTACTTC.